This TCR beta chain was identified in a study of shared clonotypes between healthy human individuals. V dropped 4 bases and J dropped 4 bases, with 7 bases sitting between them. Germline V gene data show CDR1 as ENHRY and CDR2 as SYGVKD. CDR3 length: 12 amino acids. This clone was recorded only once. Here immunoSEQ multiplex PCR was the method, and the copy in TCRdb shows in-frame clones only, minus some. The profile covers over 700,000 clones, with around 77% appearing a single time and under 2% taken by the ten largest. The sequenced sample consisted of memory CD4+ T cells sorted from blood. Subset reported: CD45RA-negative fraction. The chain links TRBV10-3 to TRBJ1-1, with no clear D. The sequence came from a woman aged 30 to 39 in good health. The CDR3 spells CAISGQSTEAFF. The CDR3 DNA is TGTGCCATCAGTGGGCAGTCCACTGAAGCTTTCTTT.